Below, 25 T cell receptor beta chains from the same sample are listed, as sequenced in a study of T cell repertoires in cytomegalovirus infection. TCRdb called the reads again in MiXCR, with one record for every CDR3 protein. The top ten clones hold approximately 79% of a sample with about 68,000 distinct CDR3 sequences, 20% to 25% of them seen once. Antigens for these TCRs are unknown. The sample comprised PBMCs, sequenced either directly or after in vitro stimulation (not recorded which). All receptors derive from a human donor in good health (CMV status not recorded). Some clones in this sample may be carry-over from other donors' samples.

This clonotype was seen a few times. J is TRBJ2-7 and V is TRBV6-2 or TRBV6-3; D is undetermined. The length of the CDR3 is 13 residues. Germline assignment: CDR1 MNHEY and CDR2 SVGEGT. V was trimmed by 7 bases and J by 3 bases, leaving 13 bases between them. For the CDR3, the DNA is TGTGCCAGCACCAACGGCTGGAACTACGAGCAGTACGTC. Translation: CASTNGWNYEQYV.

This chain links TRBV5-1 with TRBJ2-7; D gene unclear. V was shortened by 4 bases and J by 7 bases, with 18 bases between the two germline ends. The germline V gene has CDR1 SGHRS and CDR2 YFSETQ. The CDR3 spans 14 residues. The CDR3, as DNA: TGCGCCAGCAGCCCATCGGTAGCCCTCGGGGAGCAGTACTTC. It codes for CASSPSVALGEQYF.

Concerning this clonotype: A read error may be the cause here, since a much bigger clone is one base away. The V gene is TRBV7-2, the J gene TRBJ1-5; a possible D gene is TRBD1 (5 bases). The CDR3 is made up of 15 amino acids. Germline CDR1 is SGHTA and CDR2 is FQGNSA. The CDR3 loop is CPSSFFRDAAWAQHF. The CDR3 region has the DNA TGTCCCAGCAGCTTCTTCCGGGACGCCGCATGGGCCCAGCATTTT.

This chain links TRBV7-9 with TRBJ1-1, with TRBD1 matching over 7 bases. The V and J ends lost 4 bases and 0 bases, in that order; junction bases with no gene match: 2. This CDR3 has 14 amino acids. The germline CDR1 and CDR2 sequences are SEHNR and FQNEAQ (reference sequence). The chain's CDR3 is CASSSTGMNTEAFF. In DNA form, the CDR3 reads TGTGCCAGCAGCTCGACAGGGATGAACACTGAAGCTTTCTTT.

This clonotype was counted only a few times. The CDR3 loop is CSASVGGWNQPQHF. Here the CDR3 DNA reads TGCAGTGCTTCGGTCGGGGGTTGGAATCAGCCCCAGCATTTT. The chain joins TRBV20-1 to TRBJ1-5; a weak D match, TRBD1 (5 bases). The V gene lost 5 bases and the J gene lost 4 bases, with 15 bases spanning the gap. The CDR3 extends over 14 amino acids. The germline V gene has CDR1 DFQATT and CDR2 SNEGSKA (reference sequence).

This clonotype has ten or more counts. The rearrangement uses TRBV6-2 or TRBV6-3 and TRBJ2-5; TRBD2 matches at 9 bases. The CDR3 is 17 amino acids. CDR1 MNHEY and CDR2 SVGEGT come from the germline V gene. V trimming: 5 bases; J trimming: 3 bases; junction bases outside the gene matches: 13. CDR3 residues: CASSKALAGWREETQYF. DNA of the CDR3: TGTGCCAGCAGTAAGGCCCTAGCGGGATGGCGGGAAGAGACCCAGTACTTC.

This clonotype showed up just a few times. For the CDR3, the DNA is TGTGCCAGCAGTGAACATGTCAGCGCCGAGAACATTCAGTACTTC. Encoded protein: CASSEHVSAENIQYF. The chain couples TRBV6-1 to TRBJ2-4, with D hard to call. The CDR3 runs 15 residues. V was trimmed by 2 bases and J by 7 bases, leaving 15 bases between them. CDR1 and CDR2 (germline): MNHNS, SASEGT.

J is TRBJ2-3 and V is TRBV19; TRBD1 might be the D (6 bases). The CDR3 has 16 residues. V shed 4 bases and J shed 4 bases, with 18 bases lying between them. Looked up from germline, CDR1 is LNHDA and CDR2 is SQIVND (reference sequence). The CDR3 nucleotides read TGTGCCAGTAGTACTCTCGGACAGCCCGGTGCAGATACGCAGTATTTT. It is translated as CASSTLGQPGADTQYF.

This clonotype was counted only a few times. The chain uses TRBV7-2 and TRBJ1-3; D is uncertain. Trimming took 1 base from V and 0 from J, leaving 10 bases between them. Germline V CDR1 and CDR2: SGHTA, FQGNSA. The CDR3 spans 16 residues. The CDR3 DNA sequence: TGTGCCAGCAGCTTAGGGGCAGCGCTCTCTGGAAACACCATATATTTT. The encoded protein is CASSLGAALSGNTIYF.

This clonotype was seen only a few times. The V gene is TRBV7-9, the J gene TRBJ1-1, with D maybe TRBD1 (5 bases). Germline loops: CDR1 SEHNR, CDR2 FQNEAQ (reference sequence). V was trimmed by 1 base and J by 3 bases, leaving 12 bases between them. This CDR3 spans 15 amino acids. CDR3 sequence: CASSLVLGGDTEAFF. The DNA of the CDR3 is TGTGCCAGCAGCTTAGTGCTGGGGGGAGACACTGAAGCTTTCTTT.

The chain is built from TRBV29-1 and TRBJ2-1; no reliable D call. The CDR3 runs to 14 residues. The germline gives CDR1 SQVTM, CDR2 ANQGSEA. V lost 5 bases, J lost 0 bases, and 11 bases lay in between. CDR3 in amino acids: CSVRSTSSYNEQFF. CDR3 in DNA: TGCAGCGTTAGATCCACCAGCTCCTACAATGAGCAGTTCTTC.

This clonotype was seen more than once but under ten times. This chain joins TRBV6-2 or TRBV6-3 and TRBJ2-7; maybe TRBD2 (5 bases). This CDR3 has 18 residues. With 0 bases removed from V and 11 bases from J, the gap between germline ends came to 29 bases. CDR1 MNHEY and CDR2 SVGEGT come from the germline V gene. The CDR3 spells CASSYSEVRSRQHSGEYV. The CDR3 coding sequence is TGTGCCAGCAGTTACTCGGAGGTTAGGAGTCGGCAACACTCCGGAGAGTACGTC.

This chain joins TRBV18 and TRBJ1-2, with D tentatively TRBD1 (6 bases). V lost 0 bases and J 4 bases, leaving 12 bases between the germline ends. The CDR3 sequence is 15 residues long. Germline CDR1 reads KGHSH; CDR2 reads LQKENI. The CDR3 DNA sequence: TGTGCCAGCTCACCACCGAGCCGGGGGCCCTATGGCTACACCTTC. This encodes CASSPPSRGPYGYTF.

There are a few counts of this clonotype. The V and J genes are TRBV5-6 and TRBJ1-5, with no clear D. V was cut by 1 base and J by 8 bases, with 13 bases left in between. The CDR3 covers 14 residues. Germline V gives CDR1 SGHDT, CDR2 YYEEEE. The CDR3 nucleotides are TGTGCCAGCAGCTTGTGGGCGGGCGGGGAGCCCCAGCATTTT. This encodes CASSLWAGGEPQHF. The full variable domain, completed using reference TRBV5-6 and TRBJ1-5, is DAGVTQSPTHLIKTRGQQVTLRCSPKSGHDTVSWYQQALGQGPQFIFQYYEEEERQRGNFPDRFSGHQFPNYSSELNVNALLLGDSALYLCASSLWAGGEPQHFGDGTRLSIL.

This clonotype was seen ten or more times. The genes are TRBV7-2 and TRBJ2-1, with 9 bases matching TRBD2. J lost 7 bases, V lost 5 bases, and 9 bases had no gene match. This CDR3 has 15 residues. CDR1 is SGHTA, CDR2 FQGNSA, per germline. CDR3 amino acids: CASSPPGTSRNEQFF. CDR3 nucleotides: TGTGCCAGCAGCCCCCCCGGGACTAGCAGGAATGAGCAGTTCTTC.

The chain links TRBV28 to TRBJ2-1; 11 bases agree with TRBD2. This CDR3 is 16 amino acids long. The V segment lost 5 bases and the J segment 5 bases; nucleotides outside the gene matches: 8. The germline CDR1 and CDR2 sequences are MDHEN and SYDVKM. CDR3 region: CASSQPGLADNNEQFF. The DNA for the CDR3 is TGTGCCAGCAGTCAACCGGGACTAGCGGACAACAATGAGCAGTTCTTC.

This chain links TRBV28 with TRBJ1-1; no reliable D call. CDR1 and CDR2 (germline): MDHEN, SYDVKM. CDR3 length: 11 residues. Trimming left V 3 bases short and J 11 bases short, with 10 bases between. As DNA, the CDR3 is TGTGCCAGCAGTTTCTTCGGGGAGGCTTTCTTT. Protein product: CASSFFGEAFF.

This clonotype has more than one count but fewer than ten. The chain links TRBV5-4 to TRBJ2-3; tentatively, D is TRBD2 (6 bases). V lost 3 bases and J lost 0, with 14 bases in between. The CDR3 contains 16 residues. CDR1 and CDR2 (germline): SGHNT, YYREEE (reference sequence). In nucleotides, the CDR3 is TGTGCCAGCAGCTGGGGGGTGAGGGCGAGCACAGATACGCAGTATTTT. This translates into CASSWGVRASTDTQYF.

This clonotype was counted at least ten times. This chain links TRBV7-2 with TRBJ2-5; the D gene could be TRBD1 or TRBD2 (6 bases each). Looked up from germline, CDR1 is SGHTA and CDR2 is FQGNSA. Trimming took off 6 bases at V and 3 bases at J, with 11 bases between the two ends. The CDR3 covers 13 residues. The CDR3 is CASRVGGKETQYF. The CDR3 bases are TGTGCCAGCAGGGTAGGGGGGAAAGAGACCCAGTACTTC.

There are a few counts of this clonotype. The chain carries TRBV12-3 or TRBV12-4 and TRBJ2-7, with D perhaps TRBD1 (6 bases). Between the trimmed V and J ends, which lost 4 bases and 0 bases, there was a span of 10 bases. CDR3 length: 14 residues. The CDR3 protein is CASSSGTHSYEQYF. DNA for the CDR3: TGTGCCAGCAGTTCCGGGACACACTCCTACGAGCAGTACTTC.

The sample holds many counts of this clonotype. The chain couples TRBV7-2 to TRBJ2-5; TRBD2 is a possible D gene (5 bases). V gave up 7 bases and J gave up 2 bases, with 17 bases separating them. Looked up from germline, CDR1 is SGHTA and CDR2 is FQGNSA. The CDR3 totals 15 residues. The CDR3 DNA reads TGTGCCAGCAACGAAAACCCTAGCAGTCAAGAGACCCAGTACTTC. Its protein product is CASNENPSSQETQYF.

The CDR3 loop is CASSLVGPSYEQYV. The CDR3 DNA is TGTGCCAGCAGCTTGGTCGGGCCCTCCTACGAGCAGTACGTC. V gene TRBV11-3 combines with J gene TRBJ2-7; no definite D call. V was pared by 3 bases and J by 0 bases, with 9 bases between. The CDR3 has 14 amino acids. Germline CDR1 and CDR2: SGHNT and YENEEA.

This clonotype was seen more than once but under ten times. This chain links TRBV7-3 with TRBJ2-3; D remains ambiguous. This CDR3 contains 11 residues. Germline-derived CDR1 and CDR2 are SGHTA and FQGTGA. The V end lost 4 bases, the J end lost 4 bases, and 3 bases lay between the germline ends. The CDR3 bases are TGTGCCAGCAGCTCGGCAGATACGCAGTATTTT. It specifies CASSSADTQYF.

The chain links TRBV6-1 to TRBJ1-5; TRBD1 aligns across 8 bases. CDR1 and CDR2 (germline): MNHNS, SASEGT. This CDR3 contains 13 residues. J was trimmed by 7 bases and V by 4 bases; bases with no gene match: 3. For the CDR3, the DNA is TGTGCCAGCAGTGGGACAGGGAAACAGCCCCAGCATTTT. This gives the protein CASSGTGKQPQHF.

Ten or more counts support this clonotype. The chain joins TRBV7-8 to TRBJ2-2; the match to TRBD2 covers 9 bases. CDR3 size: 16 residues. Germline CDR1 and CDR2: SGHVS and FQNEAQ. The ends lost 1 base at V and 6 bases at J; junction bases unmatched: 6. The CDR3 sequence is CASSLEGGRVAGELFF. CDR3 nucleotides: TGTGCCAGCAGCTTAGAGGGCGGGAGGGTCGCCGGGGAGCTGTTTTTT.